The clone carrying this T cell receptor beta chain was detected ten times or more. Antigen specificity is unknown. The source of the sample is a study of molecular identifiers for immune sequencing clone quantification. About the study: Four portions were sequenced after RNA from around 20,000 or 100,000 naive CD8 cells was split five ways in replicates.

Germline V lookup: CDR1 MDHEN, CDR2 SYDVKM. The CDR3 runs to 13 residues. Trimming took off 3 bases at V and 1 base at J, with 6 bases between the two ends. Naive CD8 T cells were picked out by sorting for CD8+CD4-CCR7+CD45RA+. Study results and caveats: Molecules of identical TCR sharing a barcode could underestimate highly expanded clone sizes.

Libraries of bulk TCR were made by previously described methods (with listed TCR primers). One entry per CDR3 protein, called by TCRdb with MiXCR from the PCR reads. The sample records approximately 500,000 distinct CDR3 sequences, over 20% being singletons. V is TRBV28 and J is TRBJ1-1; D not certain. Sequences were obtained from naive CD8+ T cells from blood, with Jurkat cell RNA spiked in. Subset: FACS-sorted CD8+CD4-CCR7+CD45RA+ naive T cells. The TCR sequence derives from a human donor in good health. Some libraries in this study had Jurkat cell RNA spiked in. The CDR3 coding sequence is TGTGCCAGCAGTTTCATGGGGAACACTGAAGCTTTCTTT. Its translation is CASSFMGNTEAFF.